The text below deals with one T cell receptor (beta chain). Its cognate antigen is unknown. Measured with immunoSEQ multiplex PCR; TCRdb has only the in-frame clones, and not every one. This sample yields around 84,000 clones, of which 81% are seen a single time; more than 5% belongs to the top ten. The V and J ends lost 1 base and 7 bases respectively, with 8 bases between them. Looked up from germline, CDR1 is SGHRS and CDR2 is YFSETQ. The length of the CDR3 is 13 residues. Described time point: week 47, end of study. Doses of 300 ug of mutant IDH1 20-mer peptide were given with topical imiquimod. These data come from a study of a mutant IDH1 vaccine in newly diagnosed glioma. Study information: Visit V13 took place at week 47, and visit V12 happened at week 35.

This TCR was recovered from a man between 35 and 55 years old with glioma. The specimen comprised PBMCs, sampled from a glioma patient whose treatment included an IDH1 peptide vaccine. V and J are TRBV5-1 and TRBJ2-2; D gene uncertain. In nucleotides, the CDR3 is TGCGCCAGCAGCTTGAATCGGGTCGGGGAGCTGTTTTTT. Translated, it gives CASSLNRVGELFF.